This T cell receptor (beta chain) was documented in a study of T cells after yellow fever vaccination. Notes on the study in general: Reappearance after the booster was seen for most primary-vaccination clones, at 95% to 97% CD4 and around 90% CD8. Repertoires obtained by FACS sorting could include abundant clonotypes that entered as contaminants from the bulk population.

The authors made TCR cDNA by 5'RACE template switching, adding a universal primer site and UMIs. TCRdb redid the calling of the 5' RACE reads with MiXCR, one entry per CDR3 protein. Among approximately 450,000 distinct CDR3 sequences, about 17% were seen once, and the ten largest hold roughly a sixth. This clonotype came up a few times. Antigen: not known. The clonotype originates from a man aged 18-30 years who received the YFV17D yellow fever vaccine. This sample comprised PBMCs, obtained before the yellow fever booster vaccination.

The CDR3 sequence is CASSYYMYGYTF. The CDR3 DNA reads as TGTGCCAGCAGTTACTACATGTATGGCTACACCTTC. V and J are TRBV6-2 or TRBV6-3 and TRBJ1-2; D is uncertain. V was trimmed by 1 base and J by 5 bases, leaving 5 bases between them. This CDR3 region has 12 residues. Germline V gives CDR1 MNHEY, CDR2 SVGEGT.